These 25 T cell receptor beta chains share one sample of origin, sequenced in a study of blood T cells in healthy people across ages. It was with a sample-barcoded 5' primer and a J-beta primer mix that a second PCR of about 7 to 12 cycles was run. TCRdb called the 5' RACE reads again in MiXCR, with one record for every CDR3 protein. The table includes fewer than 950,000 distinct CDR3 sequences, roughly 50% detected once. The sample consisted of blood. The receptors stem from a man aged 80 or over in good health.

This clonotype was found a few times. DNA of the CDR3: TGTGCCAGCAGTTCACTCGGACAGCTCTCCTACGAGCAGTACTTC. Encoded protein: CASSSLGQLSYEQYF. The chain recombines TRBV11-2 with TRBJ2-7, with D possibly matching TRBD1 (6 bases). Germline CDR1 SGHAT, CDR2 FQNNGV. The CDR3 length is 15 residues. V lost 6 bases and J 0 bases, leaving 15 bases between the germline ends.

This chain uses TRBV6-4 with TRBJ2-2; no definite D call. This CDR3 region has 14 residues. Germline V gene sequence: CDR1 MRHNA, CDR2 SNTAGT. The germline V and J ends were trimmed by 5 bases and 6 bases, with 13 bases remaining between them. The CDR3 region is CASSSTDTSGELFF. In DNA, the CDR3 is TGTGCCAGCAGTTCCACAGATACCTCCGGGGAGCTGTTTTTT.

This clonotype was counted a few times. V usage is TRBV9 and J usage is TRBJ1-5, with 8 bases matching TRBD1. Germline V gene lookup returns CDR1 SGDLS and CDR2 YYNGEE. V trimming: 0 bases; J trimming: 7 bases; junction bases outside the gene matches: 6. This CDR3 region has 15 residues. In DNA, the CDR3 is TGTGCCAGCAGCGTAGGGCAGGGGGCAGGACAGCCCCAGCATTTT. Amino acid sequence: CASSVGQGAGQPQHF.

This clonotype was counted once. CDR3 loop: CASSYSGGDNEQYF. The CDR3 nucleotides are TGTGCCAGCAGTTACTCTGGGGGGGACAATGAGCAGTACTTC. J is TRBJ2-5 and V is TRBV6-5; D possibly corresponds to TRBD2 (7 bases). Germline assignment: CDR1 MNHEY and CDR2 SVGAGI. The CDR3 loop spans 14 amino acids. Between the trimmed V and J ends, which lost 0 bases and 11 bases, there was a span of 16 bases.

Only a few counts were recorded for this clonotype. This chain connects TRBV20-1 to TRBJ2-7; 14 bases match TRBD2. The germline V gene has CDR1 DFQATT and CDR2 SNEGSKA (reference sequence). Trimming cost V 1 base and J 5 bases; bases outside gene matches: 4. CDR3 length equals 15 residues. The CDR3 reads CSARGGTSGSHEQYF. DNA for the CDR3: TGCAGTGCTAGAGGGGGGACTAGCGGGAGTCACGAGCAGTACTTC.

A note on this clonotype: The junction does not match germline at one end; this may be a read error. The chain combines TRBV2 with TRBJ2-6; D possibly corresponds to TRBD2 (5 bases). Germline V gives CDR1 SNHLY, CDR2 FYNNEI. The CDR3 runs to 16 residues. The CDR3 spells CASGERGAPGANVLTF. The CDR3 nucleotides read TGTGCCAGCGGTGAACGGGGTGCCCCTGGGGCCAACGTCCTGACTTTC.

The chain has TRBV6-5 and TRBJ2-1, with D maybe TRBD2 (6 bases). This CDR3 has 13 residues. The germline V gene encodes CDR1 MNHEY and CDR2 SVGAGI. V dropped 2 bases and J dropped 8 bases, with 10 bases sitting between them. CDR3 sequence (DNA): TGTGCCAGCAGTTACGGCAGGGAGGATGAGCAGTTCTTC. This codes for CASSYGREDEQFF.

This clonotype was counted a few times. The chain links TRBV10-3 to TRBJ1-2; D uncertain. CDR1 and CDR2 (germline): ENHRY, SYGVKD. The CDR3 loop spans 14 amino acids. V lost 3 bases and J lost 8, with 16 bases in between. CDR3 DNA sequence: TGTGCCATCAGTGACGGGAAGGAATTGAACGGCTACACCTTC. As protein: CAISDGKELNGYTF.

The table lists this clonotype with a few counts. V usage is TRBV29-1 and J usage is TRBJ2-5, with D possibly matching TRBD1 (5 bases). Germline loops: CDR1 SQVTM, CDR2 ANQGSEA. V was cut by 2 bases and J by 2 bases, with 9 bases left in between. The CDR3 runs to 13 residues. CDR3 loop: CSVEMGPQETQYF. The CDR3 DNA follows: TGCAGCGTTGAAATGGGGCCACAAGAGACCCAGTACTTC.

The rearrangement links TRBV24-1 to TRBJ1-5; 8 nucleotides line up with TRBD1. Losses at the gene ends were 9 bases for V and 4 bases for J; bases not matched to a gene: 7. CDR3 length: 14 residues. Germline assignment: CDR1 KGHDR and CDR2 SFDVKD. The CDR3 DNA follows: TGTGCCACCGAAGGGACAGGACTTAATCAGCCCCAGCATTTT. Amino acid sequence: CATEGTGLNQPQHF.

This chain connects TRBV11-2 to TRBJ2-5; TRBD2 matches at 8 bases. CDR3 length: 14 amino acids. The germline CDR1 and CDR2 sequences are SGHAT and FQNNGV. Trimming took 10 bases from V and 5 from J; bases not matched to a gene: 12. CDR3 bases: TGTGCCATCGCCCCGCGGGGGGCTGGCGAGACCCAGTACTTC. Protein product: CAIAPRGAGETQYF.

This clonotype appeared a few times. The gene calls are TRBV2 and TRBJ2-5; no clear D gene. This CDR3 region has 13 residues. V lost 1 base, J lost 5 bases, and 8 bases lay in between. The germline V gene encodes CDR1 SNHLY and CDR2 FYNNEI. The CDR3 reads CASSEDLAETQYF. Here the CDR3 DNA reads TGTGCCAGCAGTGAAGACTTAGCTGAGACCCAGTACTTC. Drawing the rest from reference TRBV2 and TRBJ2-5, the complete variable domain is EPEVTQTPSHQVTQMGQEVILRCVPISNHLYFYWYRQILGQKVEFLVSFYNNEISEKSEIFDDQFSVERPDGSNFTLKIRSTKLEDSAMYFCASSEDLAETQYFGPGTRLLVL.

The CDR3 nucleotides read TGTGCCAGCAGCTTAGGGCAGGGCATCAAAAAACTGTTTTTT. It specifies CASSLGQGIKKLFF. The gene calls are TRBV7-2 and TRBJ1-4; D is possibly TRBD1 (5 bases). The V end lost 1 base, the J end lost 9 bases, and 12 bases lay between the germline ends. Germline CDR1 and CDR2: SGHTA and FQGNSA. The CDR3 is 14 residues long.

This clonotype appeared a single time. V and J are TRBV11-2 and TRBJ2-1; 8 bases align to TRBD2. With 0 bases clipped from V and 8 bases from J, the junction kept 6 bases outside the gene matches. The CDR3 loop spans 15 amino acids. Germline V lookup: CDR1 SGHAT, CDR2 FQNNGV. CDR3 DNA sequence: TGTGCCAGCAGCTTAGAGGCGGGAGGAAGGTATGAGCAGTTCTTC. It encodes CASSLEAGGRYEQFF.

V and J are TRBV9 and TRBJ2-1, with D possibly matching TRBD2 (5 bases). Trimming pared 4 bases from V and 7 bases from J, leaving 15 bases between. Germline CDR1 and CDR2: SGDLS and YYNGEE. This CDR3 has 14 amino acids. The chain's CDR3 is CASSPPVLANEQFF. The CDR3 region has the DNA TGTGCCAGCAGCCCACCGGTCCTAGCTAATGAGCAGTTCTTC.

This clonotype was counted a few times. The chain couples TRBV28 to TRBJ1-2; D unclear. Trimming stripped 4 bases from V and 6 bases from J, with 12 bases between. The CDR3 is made up of 13 amino acids. CDR1 and CDR2 from the germline V gene are MDHEN and SYDVKM. The CDR3 protein is CASSSPQPHGYTF. CDR3 coding DNA: TGTGCCAGCAGTTCCCCCCAACCACATGGCTACACCTTC.

The chain is built from TRBV6-5 and TRBJ2-7, with 9 bases matching TRBD1. V lost 4 bases to trimming and J lost 5 bases; unmatched junction nucleotides: 9. The CDR3 runs 15 residues. Germline CDR1 and CDR2: MNHEY and SVGAGI. CDR3 in DNA: TGTGCCAGCAGTTTCCGGGGGACAGGGACGGACGAGCAGTACTTC. Translating gives CASSFRGTGTDEQYF.

The rearrangement joins TRBV6-5 to TRBJ2-1, with TRBD2 matching 12 bases. V dropped 5 bases and J dropped 9; count of bases not matched to a gene: 11. This CDR3 spans 16 amino acids. The germline V gene encodes CDR1 MNHEY and CDR2 SVGAGI. The CDR3 spells CASSPRTSGINGEQFF. Here the CDR3 DNA reads TGTGCCAGCAGTCCTAGGACTAGCGGGATTAACGGTGAGCAGTTCTTC.

The chain links TRBV28 to TRBJ1-2; 7 nucleotides line up with TRBD1. Trimming cost V 4 bases and J 4 bases; bases outside gene matches: 9. Germline CDR1 and CDR2: MDHEN and SYDVKM. This CDR3 has 15 amino acids. The CDR3 bases are TGTGCCAGCAGTTCGGCCGGGCAGGGGGGCTATGGCTACACCTTC. Protein sequence: CASSSAGQGGYGYTF.

In this sample, this clonotype turned up a few times. This sequence joins TRBV29-1 and TRBJ2-7; TRBD2 matches at 8 bases. The V segment lost 6 bases and the J segment 7 bases; nucleotides outside the gene matches: 11. Germline CDR1 is SQVTM and CDR2 is ANQGSEA. The CDR3 length is 13 residues. The CDR3 here is CSVLTGGVGEQYF. CDR3 coding DNA: TGCAGCGTGCTCACGGGAGGGGTGGGAGAGCAGTACTTC.

The chain links TRBV6-6 to TRBJ2-3; D unresolved. The length of the CDR3 is 14 residues. Germline V gives CDR1 MNHNY, CDR2 SVGAGI (reference sequence). V shed 11 bases and J shed 14 bases, with 29 bases lying between them. The CDR3, as DNA: TGTGCCTCATACCAGTCGGCGGACCACAGATACGCGTATTTT. It translates to CASYQSADHRYAYF.

V gene TRBV20-1 combines with J gene TRBJ2-5, with D possibly TRBD1 on 7 matching bases. The CDR3 has 16 amino acids. V shed 8 bases and J shed 2 bases, with 24 bases lying between them. Looked up from germline, CDR1 is DFQATT and CDR2 is SNEGSKA (reference sequence). CDR3 in DNA: TGCAGTACTCGTGGCAGGGGGGTAAGACTTCAAGAGACCCAGTACTTC. Translating gives CSTRGRGVRLQETQYF.

J is TRBJ2-5 and V is TRBV7-3; 9 bases are shared with TRBD1. The length of the CDR3 is 19 residues. The germline CDR1 and CDR2 sequences are SGHTA and FQGTGA. V gave up 0 bases and J gave up 5 bases; unmatched junction bases: 16. CDR3 coding DNA: TGTGCCAGCAGCTTAACGGGACACCAAATAACAGGGGGCGCGGAGACCCAGTACTTC. Translation gives CASSLTGHQITGGAETQYF.

V gene TRBV27 combines with J gene TRBJ2-3; D may be TRBD1 or TRBD2 (6 bases each). Trimming took off 5 bases at V and 2 bases at J, with 17 bases between the two ends. Germline CDR1 and CDR2: MNHEY and SMNVEV (reference sequence). The CDR3 totals 16 residues. For the CDR3, the DNA is TGTGCCAGCAGTCCTTCTAAAGGGGGGTACACAGATACGCAGTATTTT. Protein sequence: CASSPSKGGYTDTQYF.

The sample holds a few counts of this clonotype. V is TRBV11-1 and J is TRBJ2-4, with D possibly TRBD2 on 6 matching bases. The J call is uncertain, as TRBJ2-7 better fits the DNA end. The CDR3 has 17 amino acids. Germline CDR1 SGHAT, CDR2 FQDESV (reference sequence). The CDR3 region is CASSTYGEAADYYEQYF. As DNA, the CDR3 is TGTGCCAGCAGCACCTACGGAGAGGCAGCGGACTACTACGAGCAGTACTTC.